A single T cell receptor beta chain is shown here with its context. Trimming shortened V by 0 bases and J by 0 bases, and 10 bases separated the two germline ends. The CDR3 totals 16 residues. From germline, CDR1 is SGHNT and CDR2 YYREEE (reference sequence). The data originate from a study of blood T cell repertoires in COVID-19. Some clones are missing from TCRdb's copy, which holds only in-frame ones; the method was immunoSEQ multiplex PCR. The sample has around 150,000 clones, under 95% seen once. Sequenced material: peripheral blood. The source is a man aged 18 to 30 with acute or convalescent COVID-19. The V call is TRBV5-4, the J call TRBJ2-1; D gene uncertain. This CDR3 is CASSLDSTFSYNEQFF. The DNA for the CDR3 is TGTGCCAGCAGCTTGGACAGTACCTTCTCCTACAATGAGCAGTTCTTC.